A single sample is the source of the 26 T cell receptor beta chains below, sequenced in a study of T and B cells in COVID-19 patients. Each TRB amplification used roughly 240-550 ng of genomic DNA from blood. Multiplex PCR with BIOMED2 TRB-A/B primer pools amplified TRB rearrangements. TCRdb used MiXCR to reprocess the multiplex PCR reads, holding one entry per CDR3 protein. The table includes 4,500 to 5,500 distinct CDR3 sequences, about a fifth detected once. Input material: blood. These TCRs come from a human donor with active COVID-19.

This clonotype has only a few counts. This CDR3 is CAIKGANGDFGEQYF. In DNA, the CDR3 is TGTGCCATCAAAGGGGCTAACGGCGATTTTGGCGAGCAGTACTTC. The chain has TRBV10-3 and TRBJ2-7; perhaps TRBD1 as D (5 bases). The CDR3 extends over 15 amino acids. Germline lookup yields CDR1 ENHRY and CDR2 SYGVKD. V was cut by 7 bases and J by 6 bases, with 22 bases left in between.

This clonotype is termed medium-sized. This chain links TRBV30 with TRBJ1-1, with no clear D. Trimming removed 5 bases from V and 0 bases from J, with 10 bases in between. The CDR3 contains 13 residues. Per germline, CDR1 GTSNPN and CDR2 SVGIG (reference sequence). CDR3 bases: TGTGCCTGGCGTCGGGGAATGAACACTGAAGCTTTCTTT. Protein: CAWRRGMNTEAFF.

J is TRBJ2-7 and V is TRBV5-1, with TRBD1 matching 7 bases. V gave up 4 bases and J gave up 7 bases; unmatched junction bases: 5. The germline V gene has CDR1 SGHRS and CDR2 YFSETQ. The CDR3 contains 12 residues. Here the CDR3 reads CASSLGGKEQYF. CDR3 coding DNA: TGCGCCAGCAGCCTAGGGGGCAAGGAGCAGTACTTC.

The chain carries TRBV6-4 and TRBJ2-1, with TRBD2 identical over 11 bases. The CDR3 is made up of 22 amino acids. Germline CDR1 MRHNA, CDR2 SNTAGT. Trimming cost V 5 bases and J 0 bases; bases outside gene matches: 21. In DNA form, the CDR3 reads TGTGCCAGCAGTCCCAAGGGGACTTTACTAGCGGGAGAGGGGCACTCCTACAATGAGCAGTTCTTC. The encoded protein is CASSPKGTLLAGEGHSYNEQFF.

This clonotype was counted a few times. This chain connects TRBV4-3 to TRBJ2-1, with 8 bases matching TRBD2. Germline trimming cut 5 bases from V and 4 bases from J; bases unmatched to any gene: 7. Per germline, CDR1 LGHNA and CDR2 YSLEER. The CDR3 contains 15 residues. The DNA of the CDR3 is TGCGCCAGCAGCTTAGGCGGGGGGCCTTACAATGAGCAGTTCTTC. Residues: CASSLGGGPYNEQFF.

The chain joins TRBV28 to TRBJ1-5; the D gene is possibly TRBD1 (5 bases). This CDR3 has 15 amino acids. V lost 6 bases and J lost 7, with 19 bases in between. Germline V CDR1 and CDR2: MDHEN, SYDVKM. CDR3 sequence (DNA): TGTGCCAGCAGCCCCGGGCTTTCAGGGTGGCAGCCCCAGCATTTT. Protein: CASSPGLSGWQPQHF.

The chain employs TRBV5-4 and TRBJ2-2, with D perhaps matching TRBD1 (6 bases). The CDR3 is made up of 13 amino acids. The V end lost 4 bases, the J end lost 5 bases, and 9 bases lay between the germline ends. Germline assignment: CDR1 SGHNT and CDR2 YYREEE (reference sequence). The CDR3 coding sequence is TGTGCCAGCAGCCTCGGACAGACCGGGGAGCTGTTTTTT. It encodes CASSLGQTGELFF.

A few counts support this clonotype. The chain is built from TRBV6-2 or TRBV6-3 and TRBJ1-1; D is unclear. Germline CDR1 is MNHEY and CDR2 is SVGEGT. Trimming cost V 5 bases and J 4 bases, with 11 bases left between them. The CDR3 covers 13 residues. CDR3 sequence reads: CASSPRRGTEAFF. The DNA of the CDR3 is TGTGCCAGCAGTCCTAGGCGGGGCACTGAAGCTTTCTTT.

This clonotype has a handful of counts. The chain couples TRBV20-1 to TRBJ2-1, with 11 bases fitting TRBD2. V shed 2 bases, J shed 0 bases, and the junction held 6 bases outside the gene matches. This CDR3 is built from 17 residues. Germline CDR1 DFQATT, CDR2 SNEGSKA (reference sequence). The CDR3 DNA reads TGCAGTGCTAGATTAGCGGGAGGGTCTAGCTCCTACAATGAGCAGTTCTTC. It codes for CSARLAGGSSSYNEQFF.

By share, this clonotype ranks as medium-sized. V gene TRBV6-5 combines with J gene TRBJ2-7; 8 bases are shared with TRBD2. The CDR3 is 16 residues long. The V gene's germline CDR1 is MNHEY and CDR2 SVGAGI. V dropped 2 bases and J dropped 0; count of bases not matched to a gene: 6. CDR3: CASSYKTSESSYEQYF. CDR3 DNA sequence: TGTGCCAGCAGTTACAAGACTAGCGAGAGCTCCTACGAGCAGTACTTC.

This clonotype is termed medium-sized. This chain connects TRBV5-6 to TRBJ2-1; 7 positions agree with TRBD2. CDR3 length: 15 amino acids. From germline, CDR1 is SGHDT and CDR2 YYEEEE. Unmatched junction bases numbered 4, after V lost 4 bases and J lost 0 bases. The CDR3 DNA sequence: TGTGCCAGCAGCCATAGCGGGTACTCCTACAATGAGCAGTTCTTC. The encoded protein is CASSHSGYSYNEQFF.

Within the sample, this clonotype is medium-sized. The rearrangement links TRBV27 to TRBJ1-6; D is unclear. The ends were cut back, 2 bases at V and 9 bases at J, with 5 bases in the middle. The CDR3 totals 12 residues. CDR1 and CDR2 (germline): MNHEY, SMNVEV (reference sequence). CDR3 sequence: CASSLGSSPLHF. The CDR3 DNA sequence: TGTGCCAGCAGTTTAGGGAGTTCACCCCTCCACTTT.

Remarks on this clonotype: A junction end diverges from the germline sequence, so it may reflect a read error. The rearrangement joins TRBV12-3 or TRBV12-4 to TRBJ1-1, with D unclear. The CDR3 runs to 14 residues. The CDR3 nucleotides are TGTTCCAGCAGTCCCCAATTGGGCAACACTGAAGCTTTCTTT. Translating it yields CSSSPQLGNTEAFF.

By share of the sample, this clonotype is medium-sized. The V call is TRBV19, the J call TRBJ2-7, with D possibly being TRBD2 (5 bases). This CDR3 contains 16 residues. V was trimmed by 4 bases and J by 3 bases, leaving 19 bases between them. CDR1 is LNHDA, CDR2 SQIVND, per germline (reference sequence). CDR3 bases: TGTGCCAGTAGTAGTTCGTCTGGGGAGAGGTACTACGAGCAGTACTTC. Translating gives CASSSSSGERYYEQYF. Supplemented by reference TRBV19 and TRBJ2-7, the full variable domain reads DGGITQSPKYLFRKEGQNVTLSCEQNLNHDAMYWYRQDPGQGLRLIYYSQIVNDFQKGDIAEGYSVSREKKESFPLTVTSAQKNPTAFYLCASSSSSGERYYEQYFGPGTRLTVT.

In this sample, this clonotype is large. This chain links TRBV19 with TRBJ1-5; 10 nucleotides align to TRBD1. CDR3 length: 14 residues. V lost 9 bases, J lost 3 bases, and 5 bases stayed unmatched. Germline assignment: CDR1 LNHDA and CDR2 SQIVND (reference sequence). CDR3 DNA sequence: TGTGCCAGCGGGACAGGGGCGTCCAATCAGCCCCAGCATTTT. Its protein product is CASGTGASNQPQHF. The whole variable domain, filled in from reference TRBV19 and TRBJ1-5, reads DGGITQSPKYLFRKEGQNVTLSCEQNLNHDAMYWYRQDPGQGLRLIYYSQIVNDFQKGDIAEGYSVSREKKESFPLTVTSAQKNPTAFYLCASGTGASNQPQHFGDGTRLSIL.

This clonotype is medium-sized. In DNA form, the CDR3 reads TGTGCCAGCACAGCGGCGGGAGGACGGACCGGGGAGCTGTTTTTT. Amino acid sequence: CASTAAGGRTGELFF. The chain combines TRBV6-2 or TRBV6-3 with TRBJ2-2; 8 nucleotides line up with TRBD2. The junction had 9 bases not matched to a gene; V was cut back by 7 bases and J by 5 bases. The CDR3 is 15 amino acids. Per germline, CDR1 MNHEY and CDR2 SVGEGT.

In regard to this clonotype: Possible read error: a much larger clone is one base away. This chain uses TRBV7-9 with TRBJ2-1; D possibly corresponds to TRBD1 (5 bases). CDR3 length: 12 amino acids. The germline V gene encodes CDR1 SEHNR and CDR2 FQNEAQ (reference sequence). CDR3 sequence: CAGSPGMGEQFF. In nucleotides, the CDR3 is TGTGCCGGCAGCCCAGGGATGGGTGAGCAGTTCTTC.

With respect to this clonotype: A read error may explain this, as a much larger clone is one base away. The chain uses TRBV6-5 and TRBJ1-5; 9 positions match TRBD1. The J segment lost 6 bases and the V segment lost 7 bases, leaving 13 bases of the junction unmatched. The CDR3 runs 16 residues. CDR1 and CDR2 (germline): MNHEY, SVGAGI. The CDR3 DNA reads TGTGCCAGCAACCAGACAGGGGGTCCCCGGGGTCAGCCCCAGCATTTT. Protein sequence: CASNQTGGPRGQPQHF.

This clonotype was picked up a small number of times. The CDR3 region is CASSQEGLAGSQFF. CDR3 nucleotide sequence: TGTGCCAGCAGCCAAGAGGGGTTAGCGGGGTCCCAGTTCTTC. The chain is built from TRBV4-2 and TRBJ2-1; the match to TRBD2 covers 8 bases. This CDR3 contains 14 residues. Germline trimming cut 0 bases from V and 13 bases from J; bases unmatched to any gene: 8. Per the germline V gene, CDR1 is LGHNA and CDR2 is YNFKEQ.

By share, this clonotype ranks as medium-sized. The chain couples TRBV5-1 to TRBJ2-2; TRBD1 aligns across 8 bases. The CDR3 is 15 amino acids. V lost 3 bases and J lost 2; bases outside the gene matches: 3. Per germline, CDR1 SGHRS and CDR2 YFSETQ. The CDR3 is CASSSGGSNTGELFF. DNA of the CDR3: TGCGCCAGCAGCTCAGGGGGCTCCAACACCGGGGAGCTGTTTTTT.

This clonotype has a handful of counts. The chain couples TRBV7-9 to TRBJ2-7, with D possibly matching TRBD1 (6 bases). V lost 3 bases and J 7 bases, leaving 13 bases between the germline ends. This CDR3 region has 13 residues. Germline V gives CDR1 SEHNR, CDR2 FQNEAQ (reference sequence). CDR3 DNA sequence: TGTGCCAGCAGCTTCCCCTCTAGGGGGGAGCAGTACTTC. The encoded protein is CASSFPSRGEQYF.

This clonotype is medium-sized. J is TRBJ2-2 and V is TRBV30; TRBD2 agrees at 7 bases. This CDR3 contains 13 residues. CDR1 GTSNPN and CDR2 SVGIG come from the germline V gene (reference sequence). CDR3 sequence (DNA): TGTGCAGCCACTAGCGACAACACCGGGGAGCTGTTTTTT. Residues: CAATSDNTGELFF.

This clonotype was counted many times. The gene calls are TRBV15 and TRBJ2-7; unclear D gene. Between the trimmed V and J ends, which lost 0 bases and 0 bases, there was a span of 9 bases. Germline V CDR1 and CDR2: LNHNV, YYDKDF (reference sequence). The CDR3 totals 15 residues. CDR3 protein: CATSREIQSSYEQYF. The CDR3 nucleotides are TGTGCCACCAGCAGAGAAATTCAGAGCTCCTACGAGCAGTACTTC.

Judged by abundance, this clonotype is large. This rearrangement joins TRBV29-1 to TRBJ2-3, with unresolved D. Germline lookup yields CDR1 SQVTM and CDR2 ANQGSEA. Trimming removed 4 bases from V and 2 bases from J, with 4 bases in between. This CDR3 has 11 residues. CDR3 region: CSVGHTDTQYF. CDR3 coding DNA: TGCAGCGTTGGGCACACAGATACGCAGTATTTT.

This clonotype was counted between two and nine times. The CDR3 protein is CASSLTRTNSPLHF. CDR3 coding DNA: TGTGCCAGCAGCTTAACACGTACAAATTCACCCCTCCACTTT. The chain combines TRBV7-3 with TRBJ1-6; D gene uncertain. The CDR3 covers 14 residues. Looked up from germline, CDR1 is SGHTA and CDR2 is FQGTGA. The germline V and J ends were trimmed by 0 bases and 7 bases, with 7 bases remaining between them.

The chain couples TRBV29-1 to TRBJ2-1, with TRBD2 matching over 10 bases. The junction had 6 bases not matched to a gene; V was cut back by 8 bases and J by 5 bases. The CDR3 runs 13 residues. Germline CDR1 is SQVTM and CDR2 is ANQGSEA. CDR3 loop: CSTRSGRNNEQFF. As DNA, the CDR3 is TGCAGCACCCGTAGCGGGAGGAACAATGAGCAGTTCTTC.